This T cell receptor (beta chain) was identified during a study of early T cells in non-severe SARS-CoV-2 infection (dated by TCRdb to the early 2020s). Describing the broader study: Because TCR sequencing was done on bulk RNA from unsorted whole blood, the alpha and beta chains could not be paired. Study-level results and caveats: VDJdb matching was skewed toward anti-spike CD8 responses and likely underestimated virus-specific expansions, missing private and CD4 specificities.

The junction carries 20 bases between V and J, which are trimmed by 5 bases and 4 bases respectively. The germline V gene (reference sequence) provides CDR1 MNHEY and CDR2 SMNVEV. Spanning cysteine to phenylalanine, the CDR3 consists of 17 amino acids. Only the CDR3 part of the read is kept: 51 bases, read in frame from the first base. Set within a cohort of healthcare workers in London, UK, this nested case-control study involved weekly PCR testing of nasopharyngeal swabs along with blood sampling. Between 23 and 31 March 2020, the week of the UK lockdown, healthcare workers were enrolled and then followed up weekly for as long as 16 weeks. This clonotype has ten or more counts. The antigen it recognizes is unknown. No base qualities exist here, and no much larger clone lies one base off it. To prepare the library, 5' RACE was applied. This sample was sequenced with a NextSeq 500. Unique molecular identifiers were attached to individual cDNA molecules in the TCR library protocol so that sequencing error and PCR bias could be corrected. Sequencing covered both TCR alpha and beta chains, and within each sample the abundances of alpha and beta sequences were tightly co-correlated. On the authors' methods: V gene, J gene and CDR3 annotation of TCR sequences was performed with Decombinator V4. Expanded TCRs were defined as changing significantly between any two time points under a Poisson model with p below 0.0001. TCR abundances were normalised to the total number of TCRs sequenced per sample and were expressed as counts per million. TRAV1-2 paired with TRAJ12, TRAJ20 or TRAJ33 defined MAIT TCRs, while TRAV10 paired with TRAJ18 defined iNKT TCRs. VDJdb, accessed 1 November 2021, was searched for CMV, EBV and SARS-CoV-2 annotated TCRs, excluding TCRs annotated for multiple antigens. In-frame beta chains were kept once TCRdb had trimmed the public reads at Q25 with fastp and called clones with MiXCR. Merged by CDR3 protein, the rows form single entries marked with the most common genes and DNA. TCRdb, rather than the study authors, made the V and J calls. For this sample there are 80,000 to 100,000 distinct CDR3 sequences; roughly an eighth appear just once. The ten top clones hold under 8% of the sample.

The sequence came from an adult who was a healthcare worker with PCR-confirmed SARS-CoV-2 infection or an uninfected control (not recorded which). The chain is made from TRBV27 and TRBJ2-2; D gene: possibly TRBD2, on 5 matching bases. The sample consisted of whole blood. The CDR3 reads as follows: CASSPSRARRFTGELFF. The bases are TGTGCCAGCAGTCCCTCGCGGGCCCGCCGGTTCACCGGGGAGCTGTTTTTT.